This TCR beta chain was identified in a study of T cell responses to AZD1222 COVID-19 vaccine. This clone was seen only once. The target antigen is unknown. TCRdb keeps only in-frame clones here, not all; method: immunoSEQ multiplex PCR. The table shows about 99,000 clones, with about 85% occurring only once. Study-level points and caveats: Spike as a whole was targeted by vaccine-associated CD4 TCRs, dominant at 160-218 and 743-854. In a largely white British group with more females than males, clonal diversity was possibly underestimated.

V gave up 0 bases and J gave up 4 bases; unmatched junction bases: 4. The germline V gene has CDR1 MNHEY and CDR2 SMNVEV (reference sequence). This CDR3 is built from 15 residues. The receptor was isolated from an adult in good health. The J gene is TRBJ1-1, the V gene TRBV27, with 8 nucleotides matching TRBD1. Sequenced here: peripheral blood, sampled on day 0 of AZD1222 vaccination. In DNA, the CDR3 is TGTGCCAGCAGTTTATCGCCCAGGGGGCTCACTGAAGCTTTCTTT. Residues: CASSLSPRGLTEAFF.